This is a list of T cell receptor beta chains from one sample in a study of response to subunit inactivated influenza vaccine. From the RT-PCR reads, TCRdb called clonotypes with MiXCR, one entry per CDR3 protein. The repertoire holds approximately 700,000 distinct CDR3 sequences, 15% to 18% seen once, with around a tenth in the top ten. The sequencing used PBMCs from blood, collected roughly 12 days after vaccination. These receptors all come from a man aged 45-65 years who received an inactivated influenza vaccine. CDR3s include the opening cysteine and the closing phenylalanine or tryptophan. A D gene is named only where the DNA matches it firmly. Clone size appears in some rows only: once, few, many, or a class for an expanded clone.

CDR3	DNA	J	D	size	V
CASSQEWQGGDTQYF	TGCGCCAGCAGCCAAGAATGGCAGGGAGGAGATACGCAGTATTTT	TRBJ2-3	NA	NA	TRBV4-3
CASSQNARAEWETQYF	TGTGCCAGCAGCCAAAATGCGAGGGCGGAGTGGGAGACCCAGTACTTC	TRBJ2-5	NA	many	TRBV4-2
CASSPTLRQGTYNEQFF	TGTGCCAGCAGCCCCACTCTCCGACAGGGCACCTACAATGAGCAGTTCTTC	TRBJ2-1	TRBD1	NA	TRBV3-1
CASRLAGDNSPLHF	TGTGCCAGCAGGCTGGCGGGGGATAATTCACCCCTCCACTTT	TRBJ1-6	NA	NA	TRBV28
CASSLGPGQGDTGELFF	TGCGCCAGCAGCTTGGGTCCCGGACAGGGGGACACCGGGGAGCTGTTTTTT	TRBJ2-2	TRBD1	NA	TRBV5-1
CASSQVKETYEQYF	TGTGCCAGCAGCCAAGTGAAAGAGACCTACGAGCAGTACTTC	TRBJ2-7	NA	few	TRBV4-2
CASSFIDRSTDTQYF	TGTGCCAGCAGTTTTATTGACAGAAGCACAGATACGCAGTATTTT	TRBJ2-3	NA	NA	TRBV27
CSARDLRQGSYEQYF	TGCAGTGCTAGAGATCTCAGGCAGGGCTCCTACGAGCAGTACTTC	TRBJ2-7	NA	few	TRBV20-1
CASSLSLPIQETQYF	TGTGCCAGCAGTTTATCGCTTCCCATCCAAGAGACCCAGTACTTC	TRBJ2-5	NA	few	TRBV27
CASAQGISGNTIYF	TGTGCCAGCGCACAGGGAATATCTGGAAACACCATATATTTT	TRBJ1-3	NA	NA	TRBV28
CASSLAVAGAAEQYF	TGTGCCAGCAGTTTAGCTGTAGCGGGAGCCGCCGAGCAGTACTTC	TRBJ2-7	TRBD2	few	TRBV12-3/TRBV12-4
CASSEPGGQPYSNQPQHF	TGTGCCAGCAGTGAACCCGGAGGACAACCGTATAGCAATCAGCCCCAGCATTTT	TRBJ1-5	NA	few	TRBV28
CASSPGFDTGELFF	TGTGCCAGCAGCCCCGGATTTGACACCGGGGAGCTGTTTTTT	TRBJ2-2	NA	few	TRBV5-8
CASSPGQGRSYEQYF	TGTGCCAGCAGCCCCGGCCAGGGACGGTCCTACGAGCAGTACTTC	TRBJ2-7	NA	NA	TRBV3-1
CASTSQGAGELFF	TGTGCCAGCACTTCACAGGGGGCCGGGGAGCTGTTTTTT	TRBJ2-2	TRBD1	many	TRBV12-3/TRBV12-4
CASSQEVSGAGELFF	TGTGCCAGCAGCCAAGAGGTTAGCGGGGCCGGGGAGCTGTTTTTT	TRBJ2-2	TRBD2	NA	TRBV4-2
CSARATGVAGYTF	TGCAGTGCTAGAGCGACAGGGGTTGCTGGCTACACCTTC	TRBJ1-2	TRBD1	few	TRBV20-1
CSARGVSVASGITTDTQYF	TGCAGTGCTAGAGGGGTATCGGTGGCTAGCGGGATCACCACAGATACGCAGTATTTT	TRBJ2-3	TRBD2	NA	TRBV20-1
CASSLVEARGVVNEQFF	TGTGCCAGCAGCTTAGTGGAGGCTCGGGGAGTCGTCAATGAGCAGTTCTTC	TRBJ2-1	NA	NA	TRBV7-2
CASSLDSGTGGKEQFF	TGTGCCAGCAGCTTAGACTCCGGGACAGGGGGCAAGGAGCAGTTCTTC	TRBJ2-1	TRBD1	NA	TRBV7-6
CASSRLAGLADTQYF	TGTGCCAGCAGTCGACTAGCGGGGTTGGCAGATACGCAGTATTTT	TRBJ2-3	TRBD2	few	TRBV12-3/TRBV12-4
CASSTGHGETQYF	TGCGCCAGCAGCACGGGACACGGCGAGACCCAGTACTTC	TRBJ2-5	NA	many	TRBV5-1
CSATTDRALRNEQFF	TGCAGTGCTACAACGGACAGGGCCCTCCGCAATGAGCAGTTCTTC	TRBJ2-1	TRBD1	few	TRBV20-1
CASSFGPGTGIHEQFF	TGTGCCAGCAGCTTTGGGCCCGGGACAGGGATCCATGAGCAGTTCTTC	TRBJ2-1	TRBD1	few	TRBV11-2
CASSYSNREFTYNEQFF	TGTGCCAGCAGTTACTCGAATAGGGAGTTCACCTACAATGAGCAGTTCTTC	TRBJ2-1	NA	few	TRBV6-5
CASSLEQETQYF	TGCGCCAGCAGCTTGGAGCAAGAGACCCAGTACTTC	TRBJ2-5	NA	many	TRBV12-3/TRBV12-4
CASSQSPGQGDEKLFF	TGTGCCAGCAGCCAATCGCCGGGACAGGGGGATGAAAAACTGTTTTTT	TRBJ1-4	TRBD1	NA	TRBV4-2
CASSLDRESLHTF	TGTGCCAGCAGCCTGGACAGGGAGTCCCTCCACACCTTC	TRBJ1-2	TRBD1	NA	TRBV11-2
CASSPGTSGSSVYADTQYF	TGTGCCAGCAGTCCGGGGACTAGCGGGAGCTCAGTATACGCAGATACGCAGTATTTT	TRBJ2-3	TRBD2	NA	TRBV12-3/TRBV12-4
CASSAGPVDNEQFF	TGTGCCAGCAGTGCCGGGCCCGTGGACAATGAGCAGTTCTTC	TRBJ2-1	NA	few	TRBV12-3/TRBV12-4
CASSARWGHEKLFF	TGTGCCAGCAGCGCCCGGTGGGGGCATGAAAAACTGTTTTTT	TRBJ1-4	NA	few	TRBV7-2
CAISESTSGMYTQYF	TGTGCCATCAGTGAGTCCACTAGCGGGATGTATACGCAGTATTTT	TRBJ2-3	TRBD2	few	TRBV10-3
CASSARHPGQNSPLHF	TGTGCCAGCAGTGCCCGACACCCGGGACAGAATTCACCCCTCCACTTT	TRBJ1-6	TRBD1	NA	TRBV6-1
CASSLTRGARNQPQHF	TGTGCCAGCAGTTTAACTCGGGGGGCCCGCAATCAGCCCCAGCATTTT	TRBJ1-5	NA	many	TRBV12-3/TRBV12-4
CASSMVGQGTDTQYF	TGCGCCAGCAGCATGGTGGGACAGGGCACAGATACGCAGTATTTT	TRBJ2-3	TRBD1	NA	TRBV5-1
CASSLSSGGGEQYF	TGTGCCAGCAGCTTATCGTCGGGTGGAGGCGAGCAGTACTTC	TRBJ2-7	NA	NA	TRBV7-6
CASSVNLLAGYNEQFF	TGTGCCAGCAGCGTAAATCTACTAGCGGGATACAATGAGCAGTTCTTC	TRBJ2-1	TRBD2	NA	TRBV9
CAWSVKRGRVSGANVLTF	TGTGCCTGGAGTGTAAAGCGGGGGAGAGTTTCTGGGGCCAACGTCCTGACTTTC	TRBJ2-6	TRBD2	few	TRBV30
CAISLAGGSYNEQFF	TGTGCCATCAGCCTAGCGGGGGGCTCCTACAATGAGCAGTTCTTC	TRBJ2-1	TRBD2	NA	TRBV11-2
CASSYSPFSSATDTQYF	TGTGCCAGCAGTTACTCCCCTTTTTCCAGTGCTACAGATACGCAGTATTTT	TRBJ2-3	NA	few	TRBV6-5
CATSDPGSRDGSGGELFF	TGTGCCACCAGTGATCCGGGATCCAGGGACGGATCGGGCGGGGAGCTGTTTTTT	TRBJ2-2	NA	few	TRBV24-1
CASSRRTGDTDTQYF	TGTGCCAGCAGCAGGCGGACAGGGGACACAGATACGCAGTATTTT	TRBJ2-3	TRBD1	NA	TRBV5-6
CASGTGLNTGELFF	TGTGCTAGTGGGACAGGGCTAAACACCGGGGAGCTGTTTTTT	TRBJ2-2	TRBD1	few	TRBV12-5